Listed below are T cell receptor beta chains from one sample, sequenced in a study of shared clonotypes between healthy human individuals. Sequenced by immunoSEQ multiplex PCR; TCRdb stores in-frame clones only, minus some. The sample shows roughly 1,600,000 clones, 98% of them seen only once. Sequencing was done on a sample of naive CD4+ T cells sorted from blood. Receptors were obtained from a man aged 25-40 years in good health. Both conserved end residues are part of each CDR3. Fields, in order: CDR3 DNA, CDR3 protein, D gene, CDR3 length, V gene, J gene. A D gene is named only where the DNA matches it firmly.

CDR3nt: TGTGCCAGCAGCCCCGGGTGGGCCCCTAGTGGAACCAAAAACATTCAGTACTTC
CDR3aa: CASSPGWAPSGTKNIQYF
d_gene: .
len: 18
v_gene: TRBV4-2
j_gene: TRBJ2-4

CDR3nt: TGCGCCAGCAGCAGGAGGACAGGGGAGGGAGAGCAGTACTTC
CDR3aa: CASSRRTGEGEQYF
d_gene: TRBD1
len: 14
v_gene: TRBV5-1
j_gene: TRBJ2-7

CDR3nt: TGTGCCAGCAGATGGATTAGCGGAAAAGTCTACGAGCAGTACTTC
CDR3aa: CASRWISGKVYEQYF
d_gene: .
len: 15
v_gene: TRBV27
j_gene: TRBJ2-7

CDR3nt: TGTGCCAGCAGTGAAGCGGTGTTAGTCCCATTGAACACTGAAGCTTTCTTT
CDR3aa: CASSEAVLVPLNTEAFF
d_gene: .
len: 17
v_gene: TRBV6-1
j_gene: TRBJ1-1

CDR3nt: TGTGCCAGCAGCTTACGTCGGGTACTCGAGGAAGAGCAGTACTTC
CDR3aa: CASSLRRVLEEEQYF
d_gene: .
len: 15
v_gene: TRBV7-8
j_gene: TRBJ2-7

CDR3nt: TGTGCCAGCAGCTCCACAGGTCTCAGCAATCAGCCCCAGCATTTT
CDR3aa: CASSSTGLSNQPQHF
d_gene: .
len: 15
v_gene: TRBV11-2
j_gene: TRBJ1-5

CDR3nt: TGCGCCAGCAGTAAGGCGAGGACAGGGACCTTTGCAACTAATGAAAAACTGTTTTTT
CDR3aa: CASSKARTGTFATNEKLFF
d_gene: TRBD1
len: 19
v_gene: TRBV5-1
j_gene: TRBJ1-4

CDR3nt: TGTGCCAGCAGCCCTGGGACAGCTTTTAGCACAGATACGCAGTATTTT
CDR3aa: CASSPGTAFSTDTQYF
d_gene: TRBD1
len: 16
v_gene: TRBV7-9
j_gene: TRBJ2-3

CDR3nt: TGTGCCAGCAGCTCGCTCATAGACGGGAGTCGTGGCACAGATACGCAGTATTTT
CDR3aa: CASSSLIDGSRGTDTQYF
d_gene: .
len: 18
v_gene: TRBV11-3
j_gene: TRBJ2-3

CDR3nt: TGCGCCAGCAGTGAAAACAATGAAGCTTTCTTT
CDR3aa: CASSENNEAFF
d_gene: .
len: 11
v_gene: TRBV10-1
j_gene: TRBJ1-1

CDR3nt: TGCGCCAGCAGCTTGGGGCAGGTTTCTTCACGCACCTTC
CDR3aa: CASSLGQVSSRTF
d_gene: .
len: 13
v_gene: TRBV5-1
j_gene: TRBJ1-2

CDR3nt: TGTGCCAGCAGCTTAGCGGCGGGACAGGGTACAATTGGCAATCAGCCCCAGCATTTT
CDR3aa: CASSLAAGQGTIGNQPQHF
d_gene: TRBD1
len: 19
v_gene: TRBV7-4
j_gene: TRBJ1-5

CDR3nt: TGTGCCAGCAGCGGGGTACAAGGCACCGGGGAGCTGTTTTTT
CDR3aa: CASSGVQGTGELFF
d_gene: .
len: 14
v_gene: TRBV9
j_gene: TRBJ2-2